The present entry profiles one TCR beta chain with its context. What it recognizes is unknown. One end of the junction is discordant with germline, which a read error may explain. CDR3 length: 20 residues. The germline V gene has CDR1 MNHEY and CDR2 SVGEGT. As handled by the study authors: Variation in CDR3 across clinicopathological groups served as the basis for constructing a distant-metastasis classifier in papillary thyroid cancer. MiXCR reprocessed the PCR reads for TCRdb. The V and J calls and clone size are TCRdb's, not the authors'. Here the sample spans 15,000 to 20,000 clones, roughly 22% being singletons. The data originate from a study of metastatic and nonmetastatic thyroid tumors. Study overall: The study looked at repertoires side by side in blood and in tumor or nodule tissue from malignant and benign thyroid patients. Points from the study as a whole: Malignant tumors reportedly showed significantly higher TCR beta diversity than benign nodules in both blood and tumor.

No treatment had been given to any patient before thyroid surgery. The sequencing sample was made of adjacent normal tissue. This clonotype was sampled from a female donor with papillary thyroid cancer or a benign thyroid nodule (not recorded which). Some clones in this sample may be carry-over from other donors' samples. The rearrangement uses TRBV6-2 or TRBV6-3 and TRBJ2-2; 11 bases are shared with TRBD2. The CDR3 reads CASSYSRVGSGRANTGELFF. The CDR3, as DNA: TGTGCCAGCAGTTACTCTCGGGTCGGTAGCGGGAGGGCGAACACCGGGGAGCTGTTTTTC.